A selection of T cell receptor beta chains follows, all from one sample in a study of blood T cell repertoires in COVID-19. This table comes from immunoSEQ multiplex PCR, and its TCRdb copy is limited to in-frame clones, with some not included. Of 250,000 to 350,000 clones detected, 75% to 90% appear once; the ten largest clones hold around 0.8%. The sample comprised peripheral blood. The origin of the receptors is a man aged 30 to 39 with acute or convalescent COVID-19. Each CDR3 is given with its conserved first and last residue. The D gene is left open where the match is weak. Some rows have no size entry. The others give once, few or many, or a class for an expanded clone.

j_call v_call d_call clone_size cdr3_aa cdr3_nt
TRBJ1-1 TRBV4-1 . . CASSQKAFSQGYTEAFF TGCGCCAGCAGCCAAAAAGCTTTTTCCCAGGGGTACACTGAAGCTTTCTTT
TRBJ2-5 TRBV7-9 TRBD1 . CASSRDSVKETQYF TGTGCCAGCAGCCGGGACAGCGTAAAAGAGACCCAGTACTTC
TRBJ1-2 TRBV6-5 . once CASSTRTEVNGYTF TGTGCCAGCAGTACACGGACAGAAGTCAATGGCTACACCTTC
TRBJ1-2 TRBV2 TRBD1 . CASGGTGDYGYTF TGTGCCAGCGGAGGGACAGGGGACTATGGCTACACCTTC
TRBJ2-1 TRBV5-4 TRBD2 . CASSRGGGRALFNEQFF TGTGCCAGCAGCCGCGGGGGCGGGAGGGCTCTCTTCAATGAGCAGTTCTTC
TRBJ1-6 TRBV18 TRBD1 . CASSLSRGTGKSPLHF TGTGCCAGCTCCCTGAGCCGCGGGACAGGCAAATCACCCCTCCACTTT
TRBJ2-7 TRBV5-1 TRBD1 . CASSLGTGVNEQYF TGCGCCAGCTCTCTCGGGACAGGGGTTAACGAGCAGTACTTC
TRBJ1-6 TRBV7-3 TRBD1 . CASSRQGNGSPLHF TGTGCCAGCAGCCGACAGGGGAATGGTTCACCCCTCCACTTT
TRBJ1-6 TRBV18 . . CASSPSLKNSPLHF TGTGCCAGCTCACCCTCGCTAAAAAATTCACCCCTCCACTTT
TRBJ1-2 TRBV12-3/TRBV12-4 . . CASSFRNYGYTF TGTGCCAGCAGTTTTAGAAACTATGGCTACACCTTC
TRBJ2-1 TRBV4-2 . . CASSQEPNTPYNEQFF TGTGCCAGCAGCCAAGAGCCGAATACTCCCTACAATGAGCAGTTCTTC
TRBJ1-1 TRBV2 . . CASRRRGTEAFF TGTGCCAGCAGACGGAGGGGTACTGAAGCTTTCTTT
TRBJ1-4 TRBV18 . . CASSLGQLNEKLFF TGTGCCAGCTCACTCGGACAATTGAATGAAAAACTGTTTTTT
TRBJ2-1 TRBV19 TRBD2 . CASSTSTGTSGRNEQFF TGTGCCAGTAGTACCTCTACCGGGACTAGCGGAAGAAATGAGCAGTTCTTC
TRBJ2-1 TRBV4-1 TRBD2 . CASSQEPSGAYNEQFF TGCGCCAGCAGCCAAGAACCGAGCGGGGCATACAATGAGCAGTTCTTC
TRBJ1-1 TRBV5-1 . . CASSQLDTEAFF TGCGCCAGCAGCCAATTAGACACTGAAGCTTTCTTT
TRBJ2-5 TRBV2 . . CASKAGQETQYF TGTGCCAGCAAGGCAGGCCAAGAGACCCAGTACTTC
TRBJ1-3 TRBV6-1 TRBD1 . CASSEVDRVTGNTIYF TGTGCCAGCAGTGAAGTAGACAGGGTTACTGGAAACACCATATATTTT
TRBJ1-5 TRBV18 . . CASSPGTGNQPQHF TGTGCCAGCTCACCAGGTACAGGCAATCAGCCCCAGCATTTT
TRBJ2-1 TRBV29-1 TRBD1 . CSGDRGVRDNEQFF TGCAGCGGAGACAGGGGGGTTAGGGACAATGAGCAGTTCTTC
TRBJ2-1 TRBV28 . once CASSLEGPGYNEQFF TGTGCCAGCAGTTTAGAGGGTCCCGGGTACAATGAGCAGTTCTTC
TRBJ2-7 TRBV27 TRBD1 . CASSWGTGGTYEQYF TGTGCCAGCAGCTGGGGGACAGGCGGAACCTACGAGCAGTACTTC
TRBJ1-2 TRBV12-3/TRBV12-4 . . CASLNGVYGYTF TGTGCCAGCTTGAACGGGGTCTATGGCTACACCTTC
TRBJ2-1 TRBV11-2 TRBD2 . CASTFLAGGPYEQFF TGTGCCAGCACCTTCCTAGCGGGAGGGCCCTATGAGCAGTTCTTC
TRBJ2-1 TRBV30 TRBD2 . CAWSKGLAGAGEQFF TGTGCCTGGAGTAAGGGGCTAGCGGGAGCAGGGGAGCAGTTCTTC
TRBJ2-1 TRBV5-1 TRBD1 . CASGLQPPGQGSNEQFF TGCGCCAGCGGCCTCCAACCCCCGGGACAGGGTAGCAATGAGCAGTTCTTC